These 25 T cell receptor beta chains were all obtained from the same sample, sequenced in a study of blood T cell repertoires in COVID-19. Sequenced by immunoSEQ multiplex PCR; TCRdb stores in-frame clones only, minus some. This sample has 350,000 to 400,000 clones, with 80% to 90% found just once. The material sequenced was peripheral blood. Receptors originate from a woman aged 60-75 years with COVID-19, enrolled during active disease.

This clone was picked up one time. The CDR3 bases are TGTGCCAGCAGCCGGGACAGGCTCTATGGCTACACCTTC. Its protein product is CASSRDRLYGYTF. The rearrangement joins TRBV27 to TRBJ1-2, with 8 bases aligning to TRBD1. Germline trimming cut 6 bases from V and 4 bases from J; bases unmatched to any gene: 4. This CDR3 is 13 amino acids long. Germline V lookup: CDR1 MNHEY, CDR2 SMNVEV (reference sequence).

This chain links TRBV11-2 with TRBJ1-2; D call uncertain. CDR1 and CDR2 (germline): SGHAT, FQNNGV. This CDR3 has 16 amino acids. V lost 0 bases and J lost 4, with 15 bases in between. This CDR3 is CASSLDLAAVLYGYTF. DNA for the CDR3: TGTGCCAGCAGCTTAGATCTAGCGGCCGTTCTCTATGGCTACACCTTC.

The genes are TRBV6-5 and TRBJ1-2; the D is unclear. This CDR3 contains 13 residues. Trimming removed 5 bases from V and 3 bases from J, with 10 bases in between. Per the germline V gene, CDR1 is MNHEY and CDR2 is SVGAGI. CDR3 DNA: TGTGCCAGCAGTCCGGAGGGAGACTATGGCTACACCTTC. It yields the protein CASSPEGDYGYTF.

The V call is TRBV9, the J call TRBJ1-1; 9 positions agree with TRBD1. The CDR3 is 14 residues long. Germline V gives CDR1 SGDLS, CDR2 YYNGEE. The J segment lost 11 bases and the V segment lost 3 bases, leaving 11 bases of the junction unmatched. The CDR3 reads CASSGGQGPGYAFF. The CDR3 DNA sequence: TGTGCCAGCAGCGGTGGACAGGGGCCGGGTTATGCTTTCTTT.

This chain uses TRBV5-1 with TRBJ1-1, with D perhaps matching TRBD1 (6 bases). Germline-derived CDR1 and CDR2 are SGHRS and YFSETQ. Trimming removed 2 bases at V and 2 bases at J, with 10 bases between. This CDR3 has 14 residues. The CDR3 protein is CASSFTGPNTEAFF. CDR3 DNA sequence: TGCGCCAGCAGCTTCACAGGGCCCAACACTGAAGCTTTCTTT.

The chain has TRBV9 and TRBJ2-7, with D tentatively TRBD2 (6 bases). Germline V gene sequence: CDR1 SGDLS, CDR2 YYNGEE. Between the trimmed V and J ends, which lost 0 bases and 3 bases, there was a span of 10 bases. This CDR3 comprises 14 residues. The CDR3 DNA follows: TGTGCCAGCAGCGTAGCTACGGGGGACTACGAGCAGTACTTC. Protein product: CASSVATGDYEQYF.

This chain joins TRBV5-4 and TRBJ2-5; 11 nucleotides align to TRBD2. Germline V gene lookup returns CDR1 SGHNT and CDR2 YYREEE (reference sequence). Trimming removed 4 bases from V and 5 bases from J; junction bases left unmatched: 7. This CDR3 contains 15 residues. The CDR3 DNA follows: TGTGCCAGCAGCCGTAGCGGGGGGGCAGGGGAGACCCAGTACTTC. Translated: CASSRSGGAGETQYF.

V and J are TRBV29-1 and TRBJ1-2; D gene unclear. V lost 2 bases, J lost 1 base, and 8 bases lay in between. CDR1 SQVTM and CDR2 ANQGSEA come from the germline V gene. There are 13 residues in the CDR3. The CDR3 here is CSVESADNYGYTF. The CDR3 DNA reads as TGCAGCGTTGAATCGGCGGATAACTATGGCTACACCTTC.

The CDR3 nucleotides read TGTGCCAGTAGCGAGAAGAGTCAAGAGACCCAGTACTTC. This encodes CASSEKSQETQYF. V is TRBV19 and J is TRBJ2-5; no clear D gene. CDR1 LNHDA and CDR2 SQIVND come from the germline V gene (reference sequence). The CDR3 consists of 13 residues. Trimming removed 6 bases from V and 2 bases from J, with 10 bases in between.

The V and J genes are TRBV5-4 and TRBJ2-2; 8 bases fit TRBD1. There are 15 residues in the CDR3. Germline CDR1 is SGHNT and CDR2 is YYREEE (reference sequence). V gave up 4 bases and J gave up 7 bases; unmatched junction bases: 9. This CDR3 is CASSLDMTGDGELFF. For the CDR3, the DNA is TGTGCCAGCAGCCTAGACATGACAGGGGACGGGGAGCTGTTTTTT.

This clone was seen only a few times. This chain joins TRBV7-9 and TRBJ1-2; D ambiguous. Trimming pared 4 bases from V and 4 bases from J, leaving 10 bases between. The CDR3 is 13 residues long. The germline V gene has CDR1 SEHNR and CDR2 FQNEAQ (reference sequence). For the CDR3, the DNA is TGTGCCAGCAGCTCAGAGACTGCCTATGGCTACACCTTC. Its protein is CASSSETAYGYTF. Full variable domain (missing parts from reference TRBV7-9 and TRBJ1-2): DTGVSQNPRHKITKRGQNVTFRCDPISEHNRLYWYRQTLGQGPEFLTYFQNEAQLEKSRLLSDRFSAERPKGSFSTLEIQRTEQGDSAMYLCASSSETAYGYTFGSGTRLTVV.

The genes are TRBV5-1 and TRBJ2-3, with TRBD2 matching over 11 bases. The ends lost 4 bases at V and 2 bases at J; junction bases unmatched: 9. Looked up from germline, CDR1 is SGHRS and CDR2 is YFSETQ. The CDR3 covers 17 residues. The DNA of the CDR3 is TGCGCCAGCAGCACCCTCACTAGCGGGGGAGCCACAGATACGCAGTATTTT. Translated, it gives CASSTLTSGGATDTQYF.

The chain has TRBV18 and TRBJ1-2, with TRBD1 matching 7 bases. Germline V gene lookup returns CDR1 KGHSH and CDR2 LQKENI. V was clipped by 1 base and J by 5 bases; unmatched bases: 7. The length of the CDR3 is 15 residues. The CDR3 DNA reads as TGTGCCAGCTCACCACTACCAAGACAGGGATATGGCTACACCTTC. It yields the protein CASSPLPRQGYGYTF.

This clone was seen once. This chain uses TRBV6-5 with TRBJ2-7; maybe TRBD2 (6 bases). Trimming stripped 2 bases from V and 2 bases from J, with 13 bases between. Germline CDR1 reads MNHEY; CDR2 reads SVGAGI. The CDR3 consists of 15 residues. CDR3 nucleotide sequence: TGTGCCAGCAGTTACAGGGGTGGAGGGCCCTACGAGCAGTACTTC. Encoded protein: CASSYRGGGPYEQYF.

A remark on this clone: Additional DNA sequences in this sample encode the identical CDR3. V usage is TRBV7-9 and J usage is TRBJ1-1; TRBD1 matches at 7 bases. V shed 3 bases and J 2 bases; nucleotides not matched to a gene: 3. Germline V lookup: CDR1 SEHNR, CDR2 FQNEAQ (reference sequence). The CDR3 covers 14 residues. The chain's CDR3 is CASSLGTANTEAFF. CDR3 bases: TGTGCCAGCAGCTTGGGGACAGCTAACACTGAAGCTTTCTTT. Combining the CDR3 with reference TRBV7-9 and TRBJ1-1 gives the whole variable domain DTGVSQNPRHKITKRGQNVTFRCDPISEHNRLYWYRQTLGQGPEFLTYFQNEAQLEKSRLLSDRFSAERPKGSFSTLEIQRTEQGDSAMYLCASSLGTANTEAFFGQGTRLTVV.

The chain recombines TRBV5-6 with TRBJ2-7; the D is unclear. Deletions cut 2 bases from V and 5 bases from J, with 5 bases between. This CDR3 is 11 amino acids long. Germline CDR1 and CDR2: SGHDT and YYEEEE. CDR3 in DNA: TGTGCCAGCAGCTTATTCAACGAGCAGTACTTC. This gives the protein CASSLFNEQYF.

V gene TRBV19 combines with J gene TRBJ2-1; D call uncertain. This CDR3 contains 13 residues. Between the trimmed V and J ends, which lost 5 bases and 9 bases, there was a span of 14 bases. CDR1 is LNHDA and CDR2 is SQIVND in the germline V gene (reference sequence). CDR3 protein: CASSFGSRGEQFF. The CDR3 nucleotides read TGTGCCAGTAGTTTCGGGTCAAGAGGTGAGCAGTTCTTC. Supplemented by reference TRBV19 and TRBJ2-1, the full variable domain reads DGGITQSPKYLFRKEGQNVTLSCEQNLNHDAMYWYRQDPGQGLRLIYYSQIVNDFQKGDIAEGYSVSREKKESFPLTVTSAQKNPTAFYLCASSFGSRGEQFFGPGTRLTVL.

The genes are TRBV7-8 and TRBJ2-1, with 9 bases aligning to TRBD1. The CDR3 runs 16 residues. V trimming: 0 bases; J trimming: 4 bases; junction bases outside the gene matches: 4. Germline V lookup: CDR1 SGHVS, CDR2 FQNEAQ. The chain's CDR3 is CASSLAQGQGYNEQFF. In DNA, the CDR3 is TGTGCCAGCAGCTTAGCGCAGGGACAGGGTTACAATGAGCAGTTCTTC.

Here the CDR3 reads CASSPRGGLDYGYTF. In DNA, the CDR3 is TGTGCCAGCAGCCCTCGGGGGGGCCTGGACTATGGCTACACCTTC. The V call is TRBV7-9, the J call TRBJ1-2; a possible D gene is TRBD1 (6 bases). Per the germline V gene, CDR1 is SEHNR and CDR2 is FQNEAQ (reference sequence). The ends were cut back, 5 bases at V and 3 bases at J, with 16 bases in the middle. The CDR3 is 15 amino acids.

As DNA, the CDR3 is TGCAGCGTTGAAGGACACCTGAACACCGGGGAGCTGTTTTTT. Its translation is CSVEGHLNTGELFF. This rearrangement joins TRBV29-1 to TRBJ2-2; D not resolved. The germline CDR1 and CDR2 sequences are SQVTM and ANQGSEA. The CDR3 runs to 14 residues. V was shortened by 1 base and J by 1 base, with 7 bases between the two germline ends.

This chain links TRBV4-1 with TRBJ1-6; 7 bases fit TRBD1. J lost 7 bases, V lost 0 bases, and 9 bases had no gene match. This CDR3 region has 17 residues. The germline gives CDR1 MGHRA, CDR2 YSYEKL. CDR3 loop: CASSQDWLGGWNSPLHF. CDR3 coding DNA: TGCGCCAGCAGCCAAGATTGGTTAGGGGGCTGGAATTCACCCCTCCACTTT.

The V and J genes are TRBV3-1 (or the pseudogene TRBV3-2) and TRBJ2-1, with 8 bases identical to TRBD2. Trimming took 4 bases from V and 4 from J; bases not matched to a gene: 15. Germline assignment: CDR1 LGHDT and CDR2 YNNKEL (reference sequence). This CDR3 is built from 18 residues. The CDR3 DNA reads as TGTGCCAGCAGCCTCTCCCCGTTCGGGGGGGGGCAGTACAATGAGCAGTTCTTC. This sequence encodes CASSLSPFGGGQYNEQFF.

The chain uses TRBV30 and TRBJ2-2; 7 nucleotides align to TRBD2. This CDR3 has 16 residues. Germline loops: CDR1 GTSNPN, CDR2 SVGIG (reference sequence). V shed 4 bases and J 9 bases; nucleotides not matched to a gene: 17. The CDR3 protein is CAWTPWGGLSRRELFF. The CDR3, as DNA: TGTGCCTGGACCCCTTGGGGGGGACTCTCGCGGCGGGAGCTGTTTTTT.

The chain links TRBV4-1 to TRBJ1-1; D might be TRBD1 (6 bases). The germline gives CDR1 MGHRA, CDR2 YSYEKL. The CDR3 covers 15 residues. Trimming stripped 2 bases from V and 1 base from J, with 11 bases between. As DNA, the CDR3 is TGCGCCAGCAGCCAAATCGGACAGACGAACACTGAAGCTTTCTTT. Protein: CASSQIGQTNTEAFF.

The chain joins TRBV5-4 to TRBJ1-2; 8 bases map to TRBD1. CDR3 length: 15 residues. Germline values: CDR1 SGHNT, CDR2 YYREEE (reference sequence). Trimming cost V 0 bases and J 3 bases; bases outside gene matches: 4. In nucleotides, the CDR3 is TGTGCCAGCAGCTTGGGGACAGGGATGTACTATGGCTACACCTTC. It is translated as CASSLGTGMYYGYTF.